This TCR beta chain was found in a study of blood T cell repertoires in COVID-19. Study-wide context: Donors in the United States, Italy and Spain gave samples during acute or convalescent COVID-19.

Using immunoSEQ multiplex PCR, the repertoire was profiled, and TCRdb retains in-frame clones only, with some absent. The data hold 150,000 to 200,000 clones, with under 85% observed a single time. In this sample, this clone turned up a few times. The CDR3 extends over 13 amino acids. CDR1 and CDR2 from the germline V gene are SGHNT and YYREEE (reference sequence). V gave up 2 bases and J gave up 5 bases; unmatched junction bases: 3. Sequenced material: peripheral blood. The sequence was obtained from a man aged 60 to 75 with active or convalescent COVID-19. This chain uses TRBV5-4 with TRBJ2-7, with 8 bases matching TRBD2. The CDR3 loop reads CASSLGTRNEQYF. In DNA form, the CDR3 reads TGTGCCAGCAGCTTAGGGACTAGAAACGAGCAGTACTTC.